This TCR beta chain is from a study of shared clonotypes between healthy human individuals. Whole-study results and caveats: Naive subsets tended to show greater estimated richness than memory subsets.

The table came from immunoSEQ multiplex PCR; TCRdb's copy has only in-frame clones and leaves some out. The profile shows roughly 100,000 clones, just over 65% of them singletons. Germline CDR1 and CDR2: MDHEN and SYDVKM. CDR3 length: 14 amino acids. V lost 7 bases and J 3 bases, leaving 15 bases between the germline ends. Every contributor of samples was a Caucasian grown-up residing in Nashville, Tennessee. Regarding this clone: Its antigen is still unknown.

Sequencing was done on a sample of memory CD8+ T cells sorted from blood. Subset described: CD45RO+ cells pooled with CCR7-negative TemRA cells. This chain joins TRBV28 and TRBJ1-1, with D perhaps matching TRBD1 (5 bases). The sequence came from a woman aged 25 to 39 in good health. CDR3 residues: CASNRRGEHTEAFF. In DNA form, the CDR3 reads TGTGCCAGCAATCGCCGGGGGGAACACACTGAAGCTTTCTTT. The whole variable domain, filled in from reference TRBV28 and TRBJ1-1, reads DVKVTQSSRYLVKRTGEKVFLECVQDMDHENMFWYRQDPGLGLRLIYFSYDVKMKEKGDIPEGYSVSREKKERFSLILESASTNQTSMYLCASNRRGEHTEAFFGQGTRLTVV.